The T cell receptor (beta chain) described here comes from a study of T cell repertoires in cytomegalovirus infection. Trimming removed 3 bases from V and 5 bases from J, with 17 bases in between. The CDR3 contains 15 residues. There are a few counts of this clonotype. Each CDR3 protein is one row after TCRdb ran MiXCR on the reads. The sample lists 490,000 or so distinct CDR3 sequences, around 10% seen once, with 10% to 13% in the top ten. The chain uses TRBV12-3 or TRBV12-4 and TRBJ2-7; tentatively, D is TRBD2 (6 bases). The sequencing input was PBMCs. The TCR originated in a human donor in good health (CMV status not recorded). Some clones in this sample may be carry-over from other donors' samples. In nucleotides, the CDR3 is TGTGCCAGCAGTTTGGTCCCTAGCGTTGGGGACGAGCAGTACTTC. It yields the protein CASSLVPSVGDEQYF.